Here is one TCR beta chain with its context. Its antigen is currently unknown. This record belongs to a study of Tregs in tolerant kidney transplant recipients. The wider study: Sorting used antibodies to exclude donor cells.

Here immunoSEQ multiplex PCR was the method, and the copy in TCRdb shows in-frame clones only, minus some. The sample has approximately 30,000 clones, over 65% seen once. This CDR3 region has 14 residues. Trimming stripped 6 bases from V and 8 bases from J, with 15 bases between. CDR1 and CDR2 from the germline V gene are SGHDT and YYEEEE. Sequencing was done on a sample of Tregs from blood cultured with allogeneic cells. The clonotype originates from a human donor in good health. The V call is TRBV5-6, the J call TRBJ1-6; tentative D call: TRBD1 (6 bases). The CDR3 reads CASNLRGNYSPLHF. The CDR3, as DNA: TGTGCCAGCAACCTCAGGGGTAATTATTCACCCCTCCACTTT. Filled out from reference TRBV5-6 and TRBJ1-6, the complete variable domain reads DAGVTQSPTHLIKTRGQQVTLRCSPKSGHDTVSWYQQALGQGPQFIFQYYEEEERQRGNFPDRFSGHQFPNYSSELNVNALLLGDSALYLCASNLRGNYSPLHFGNGTRLTVT.